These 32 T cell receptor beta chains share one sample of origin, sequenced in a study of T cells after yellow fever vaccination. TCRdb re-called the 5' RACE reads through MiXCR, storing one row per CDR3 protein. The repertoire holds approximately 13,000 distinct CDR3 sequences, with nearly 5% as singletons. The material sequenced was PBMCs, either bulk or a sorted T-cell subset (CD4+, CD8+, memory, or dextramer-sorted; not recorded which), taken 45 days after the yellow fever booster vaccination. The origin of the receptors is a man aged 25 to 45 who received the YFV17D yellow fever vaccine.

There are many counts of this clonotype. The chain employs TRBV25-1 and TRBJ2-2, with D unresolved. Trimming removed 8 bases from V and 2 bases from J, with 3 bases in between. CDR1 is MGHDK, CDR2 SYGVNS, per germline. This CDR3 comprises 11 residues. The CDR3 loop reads CASGNTGELFF. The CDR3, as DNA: TGTGCCAGCGGAAACACCGGGGAGCTGTTTTTT.

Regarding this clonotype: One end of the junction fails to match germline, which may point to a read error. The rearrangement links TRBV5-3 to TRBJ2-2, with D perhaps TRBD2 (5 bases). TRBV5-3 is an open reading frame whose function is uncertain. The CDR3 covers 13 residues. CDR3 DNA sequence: TGTGCCAGCAGCTCCGGGATAAGCGGGGAGCTGTTTTTT. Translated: CASSSGISGELFF.

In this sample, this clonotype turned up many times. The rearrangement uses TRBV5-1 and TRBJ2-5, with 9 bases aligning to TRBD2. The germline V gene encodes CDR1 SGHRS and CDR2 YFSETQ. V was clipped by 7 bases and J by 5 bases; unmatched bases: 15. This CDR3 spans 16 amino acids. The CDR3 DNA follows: TGCGCCAGCCACCTTGACGAGCGGGAGGCTTGGGAGACCCAGTACTTC. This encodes CASHLDEREAWETQYF. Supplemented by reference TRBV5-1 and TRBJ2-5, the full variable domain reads KAGVTQTPRYLIKTRGQQVTLSCSPISGHRSVSWYQQTPGQGLQFLFEYFSETQRNKGNFPGRFSGRQFSNSRSEMNVSTLELGDSALYLCASHLDEREAWETQYFGPGTRLLVL.

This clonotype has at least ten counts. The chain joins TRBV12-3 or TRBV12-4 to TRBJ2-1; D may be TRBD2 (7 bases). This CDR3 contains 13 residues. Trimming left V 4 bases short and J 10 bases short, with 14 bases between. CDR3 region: CASSWGGLREQFF. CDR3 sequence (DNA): TGTGCCAGCAGTTGGGGGGGCCTGAGGGAGCAGTTCTTC.

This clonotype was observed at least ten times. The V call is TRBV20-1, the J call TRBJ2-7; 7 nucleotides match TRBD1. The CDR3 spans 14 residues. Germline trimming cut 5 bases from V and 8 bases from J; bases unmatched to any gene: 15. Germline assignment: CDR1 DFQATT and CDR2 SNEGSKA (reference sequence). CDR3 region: CSAAQGWIGRKQYF. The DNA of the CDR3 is TGCAGTGCTGCACAGGGGTGGATAGGTAGGAAGCAGTACTTC.

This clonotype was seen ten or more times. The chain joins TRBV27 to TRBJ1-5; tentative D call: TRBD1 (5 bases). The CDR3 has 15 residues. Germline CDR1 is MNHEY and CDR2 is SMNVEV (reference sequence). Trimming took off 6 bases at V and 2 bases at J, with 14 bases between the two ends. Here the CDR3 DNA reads TGTGCCAGCAGACGGGGACCGGACGGCAATCAGCCCCAGCATTTT. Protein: CASRRGPDGNQPQHF.

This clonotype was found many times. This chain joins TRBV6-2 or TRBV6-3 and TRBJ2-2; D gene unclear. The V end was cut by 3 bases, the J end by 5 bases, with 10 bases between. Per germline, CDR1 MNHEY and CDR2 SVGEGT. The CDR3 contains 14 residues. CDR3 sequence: CASSYSSRTGELFF. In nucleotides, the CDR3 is TGTGCCAGCAGTTATAGCTCCCGAACCGGGGAGCTGTTTTTT.

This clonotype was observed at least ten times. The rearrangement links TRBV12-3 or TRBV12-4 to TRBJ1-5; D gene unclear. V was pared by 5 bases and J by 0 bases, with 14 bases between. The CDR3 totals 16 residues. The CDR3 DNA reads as TGTGCCAGCAGTCCCCCGGGCTTTTATAGCAATCAGCCCCAGCATTTT. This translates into CASSPPGFYSNQPQHF.

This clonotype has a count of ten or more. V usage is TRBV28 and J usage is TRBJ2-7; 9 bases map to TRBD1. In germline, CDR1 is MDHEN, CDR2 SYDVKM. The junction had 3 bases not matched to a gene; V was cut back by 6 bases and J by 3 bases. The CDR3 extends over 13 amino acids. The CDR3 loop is CASRKGQGYEQYF. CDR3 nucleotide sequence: TGTGCCAGCAGGAAGGGACAGGGCTACGAGCAGTACTTC.

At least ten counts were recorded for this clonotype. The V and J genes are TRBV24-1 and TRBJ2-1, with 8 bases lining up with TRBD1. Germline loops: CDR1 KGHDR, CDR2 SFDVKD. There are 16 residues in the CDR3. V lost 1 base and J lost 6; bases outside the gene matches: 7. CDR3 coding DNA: TGTGCCACCAGTGATTTTCAGGGGGCGAGTGGCAATGAGCAGTTCTTC. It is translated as CATSDFQGASGNEQFF.

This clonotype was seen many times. CDR3 DNA: TGTGCCAGCAGCGTAGGCCCGGCCGGGGAGCTGTTTTTT. It yields the protein CASSVGPAGELFF. The rearrangement joins TRBV9 to TRBJ2-2; D is unclear. CDR1 SGDLS and CDR2 YYNGEE come from the germline V gene. Trimming stripped 0 bases from V and 6 bases from J, with 6 bases between. The CDR3 sequence is 13 residues long.

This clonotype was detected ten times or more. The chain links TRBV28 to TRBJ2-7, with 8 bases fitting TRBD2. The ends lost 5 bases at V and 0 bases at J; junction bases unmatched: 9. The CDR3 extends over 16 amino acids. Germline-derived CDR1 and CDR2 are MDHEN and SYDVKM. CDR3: CASSPDGLAGSYEQYF. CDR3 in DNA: TGTGCCAGCAGTCCTGATGGGCTAGCGGGCTCCTACGAGCAGTACTTC.

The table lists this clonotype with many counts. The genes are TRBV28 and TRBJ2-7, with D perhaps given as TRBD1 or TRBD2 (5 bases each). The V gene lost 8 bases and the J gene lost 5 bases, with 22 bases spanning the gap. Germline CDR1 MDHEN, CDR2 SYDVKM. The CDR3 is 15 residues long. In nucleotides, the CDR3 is TGTGCCAGCGGACCGGGACCCGGGATAACCGACGAGCAGTACTTC. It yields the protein CASGPGPGITDEQYF.

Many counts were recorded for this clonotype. The CDR3 protein is CASSYPLYEQYF. The CDR3 DNA sequence: TGTGCCAGCAGCTACCCTTTGTACGAGCAGTACTTC. The gene calls are TRBV7-2 and TRBJ2-7; D not resolved. V gave up 4 bases and J gave up 4 bases, with 8 bases separating them. This CDR3 has 12 amino acids. Per the germline V gene, CDR1 is SGHTA and CDR2 is FQGNSA.

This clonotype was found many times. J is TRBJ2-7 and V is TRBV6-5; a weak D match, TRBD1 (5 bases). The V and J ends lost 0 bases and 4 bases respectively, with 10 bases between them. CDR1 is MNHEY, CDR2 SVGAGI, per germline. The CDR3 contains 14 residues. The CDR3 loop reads CASSYSRTTYEQYF. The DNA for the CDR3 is TGTGCCAGCAGTTACTCCCGGACAACATACGAGCAGTACTTC.

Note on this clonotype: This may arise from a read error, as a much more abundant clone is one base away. The CDR3: CASRSGDSSDTQYF. Written as DNA, the CDR3 is TGTGCCAGCAGGTCGGGGGACAGTTCCGATACGCAGTATTTT. The chain is built from TRBV11-1 and TRBJ2-3; D may be TRBD1 (7 bases). Trimming shortened V by 6 bases and J by 6 bases, and 16 bases separated the two germline ends. Germline loops: CDR1 SGHAT, CDR2 FQDESV (reference sequence). CDR3 size: 14 residues.

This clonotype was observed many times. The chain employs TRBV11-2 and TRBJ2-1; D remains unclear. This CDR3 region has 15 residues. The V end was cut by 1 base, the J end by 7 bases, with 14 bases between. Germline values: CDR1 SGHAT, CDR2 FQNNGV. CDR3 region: CASSLAATLVNEQFF. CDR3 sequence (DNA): TGTGCCAGCAGCTTAGCCGCGACATTAGTGAATGAGCAGTTCTTC.

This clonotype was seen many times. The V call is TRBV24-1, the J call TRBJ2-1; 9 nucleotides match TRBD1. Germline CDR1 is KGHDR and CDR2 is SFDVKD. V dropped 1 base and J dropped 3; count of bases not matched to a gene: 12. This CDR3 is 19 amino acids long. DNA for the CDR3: TGTGCCACCAGTGATTTTGGGGACAGGGAAAGGGTAGGCTACAATGAGCAGTTCTTC. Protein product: CATSDFGDRERVGYNEQFF.

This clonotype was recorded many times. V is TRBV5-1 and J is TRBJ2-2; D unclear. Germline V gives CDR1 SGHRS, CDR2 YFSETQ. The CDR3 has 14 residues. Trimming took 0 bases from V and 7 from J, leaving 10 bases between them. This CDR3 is CASSLENGVGELFF. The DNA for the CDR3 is TGCGCCAGCAGCTTGGAGAATGGAGTCGGGGAGCTGTTTTTT.

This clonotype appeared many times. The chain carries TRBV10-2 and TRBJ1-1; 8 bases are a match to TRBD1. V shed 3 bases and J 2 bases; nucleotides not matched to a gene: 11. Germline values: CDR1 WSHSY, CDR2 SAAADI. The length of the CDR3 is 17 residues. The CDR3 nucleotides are TGCGCCAGCAGTGACGGGGACAGGTCAAGCGAAAACACTGAAGCTTTCTTT. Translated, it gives CASSDGDRSSENTEAFF.

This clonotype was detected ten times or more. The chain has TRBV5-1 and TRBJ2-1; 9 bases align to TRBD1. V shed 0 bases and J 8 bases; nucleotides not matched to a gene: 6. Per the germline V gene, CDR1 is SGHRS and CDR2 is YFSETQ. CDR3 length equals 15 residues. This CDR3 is CASSLEGQGPDEQFF. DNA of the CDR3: TGCGCCAGCAGCTTGGAAGGACAGGGGCCCGATGAGCAGTTCTTC.

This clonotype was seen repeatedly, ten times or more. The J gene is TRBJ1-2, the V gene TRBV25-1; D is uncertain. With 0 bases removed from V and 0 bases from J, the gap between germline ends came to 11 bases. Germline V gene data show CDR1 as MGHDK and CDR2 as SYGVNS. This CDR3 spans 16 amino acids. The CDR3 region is CASSEYFTVSNYGYTF. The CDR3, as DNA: TGTGCCAGCAGTGAATATTTTACAGTTTCTAACTATGGCTACACCTTC.

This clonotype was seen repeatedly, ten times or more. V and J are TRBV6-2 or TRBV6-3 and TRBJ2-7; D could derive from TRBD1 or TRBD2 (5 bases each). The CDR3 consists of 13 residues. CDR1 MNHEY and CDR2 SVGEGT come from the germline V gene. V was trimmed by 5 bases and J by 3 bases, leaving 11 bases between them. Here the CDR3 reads CASSTRDDYEQYF. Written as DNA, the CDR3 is TGTGCCAGCAGTACCCGGGACGACTACGAGCAGTACTTC.

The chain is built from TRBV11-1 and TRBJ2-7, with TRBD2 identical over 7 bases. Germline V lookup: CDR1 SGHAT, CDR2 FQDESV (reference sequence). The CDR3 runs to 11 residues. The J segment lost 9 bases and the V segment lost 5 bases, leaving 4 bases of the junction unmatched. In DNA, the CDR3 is TGTGCCAGCAGCGAGCGGGACGGGCAGTACTTC. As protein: CASSERDGQYF.

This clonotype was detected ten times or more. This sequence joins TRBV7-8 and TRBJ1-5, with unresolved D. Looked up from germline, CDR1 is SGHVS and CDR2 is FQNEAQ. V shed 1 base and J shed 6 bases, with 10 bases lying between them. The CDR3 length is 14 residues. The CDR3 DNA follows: TGTGCCAGCAGCTTAGGGGAAGGTTTTCAGCCCCAGCATTTT. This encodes CASSLGEGFQPQHF. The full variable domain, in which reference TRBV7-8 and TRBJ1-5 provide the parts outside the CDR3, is GAGVSQSPRYKVAKRGQDVALRCDPISGHVSLFWYQQALGQGPEFLTYFQNEAQLDKSGLPSDRFFAERPEGSVSTLKIQRTQQEDSAVYLCASSLGEGFQPQHFGDGTRLSIL.

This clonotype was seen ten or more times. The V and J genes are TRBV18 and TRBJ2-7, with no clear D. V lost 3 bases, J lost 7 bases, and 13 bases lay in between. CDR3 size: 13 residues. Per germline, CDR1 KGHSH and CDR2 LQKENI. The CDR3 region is CASSPVVAGEQYF. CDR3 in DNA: TGTGCCAGCTCACCCGTGGTAGCTGGTGAGCAGTACTTC.

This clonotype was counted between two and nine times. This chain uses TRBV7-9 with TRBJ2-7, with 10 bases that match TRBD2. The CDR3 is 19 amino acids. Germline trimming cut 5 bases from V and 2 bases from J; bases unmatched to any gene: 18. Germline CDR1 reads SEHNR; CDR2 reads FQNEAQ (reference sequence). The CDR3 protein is CASSQQGVLAGPGPYEQYF. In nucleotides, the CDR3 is TGTGCCAGCAGCCAACAGGGGGTACTAGCGGGGCCCGGGCCCTACGAGCAGTACTTC.

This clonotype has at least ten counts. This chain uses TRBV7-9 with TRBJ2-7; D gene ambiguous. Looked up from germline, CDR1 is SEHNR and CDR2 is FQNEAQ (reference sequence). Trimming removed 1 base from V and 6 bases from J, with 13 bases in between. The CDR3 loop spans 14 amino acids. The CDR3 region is CASSLDRNLGEQYF. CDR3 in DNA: TGTGCCAGCAGCTTAGACCGGAATCTCGGCGAGCAGTACTTC.

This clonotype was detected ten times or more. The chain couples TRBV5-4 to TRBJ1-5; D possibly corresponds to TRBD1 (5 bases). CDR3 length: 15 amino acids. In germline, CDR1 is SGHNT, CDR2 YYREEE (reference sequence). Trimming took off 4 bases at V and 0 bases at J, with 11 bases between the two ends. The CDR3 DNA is TGTGCCAGCAGCCTGGGGGGGAATAGCAATCAGCCCCAGCATTTT. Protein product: CASSLGGNSNQPQHF.

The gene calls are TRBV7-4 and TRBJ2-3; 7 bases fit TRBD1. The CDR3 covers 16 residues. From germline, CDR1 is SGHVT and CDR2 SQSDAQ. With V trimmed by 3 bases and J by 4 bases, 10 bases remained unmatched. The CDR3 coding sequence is TGTGCCAGCAGCTTCACGGTTCCAGGGGGTCCAGATACGCAGTATTTT. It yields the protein CASSFTVPGGPDTQYF. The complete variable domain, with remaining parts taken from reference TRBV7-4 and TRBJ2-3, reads GAGVSQSPRYKVAKRGRDVALRCDSISGHVTLYWYRQTLGQGSEVLTYSQSDAQRDKSGRPSGRFSAERPERSVSTLKIQRTEQGDSAVYLCASSFTVPGGPDTQYFGPGTRLTVL.

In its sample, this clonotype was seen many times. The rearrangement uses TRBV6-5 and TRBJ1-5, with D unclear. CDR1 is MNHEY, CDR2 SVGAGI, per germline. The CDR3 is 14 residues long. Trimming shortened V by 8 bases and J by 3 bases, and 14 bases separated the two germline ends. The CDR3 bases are TGTGCCAGCGCCTCGGGTCCAACCAATCAGCCCCAGCATTTT. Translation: CASASGPTNQPQHF.

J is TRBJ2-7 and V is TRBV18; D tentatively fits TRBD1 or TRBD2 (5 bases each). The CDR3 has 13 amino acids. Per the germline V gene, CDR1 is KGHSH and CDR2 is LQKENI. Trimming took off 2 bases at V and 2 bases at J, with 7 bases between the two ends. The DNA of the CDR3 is TGTGCCAGCTCACCAATGGGACCCTACGAGCAGTACTTC. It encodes CASSPMGPYEQYF.